This T cell receptor (beta chain) was profiled in a study of relationships among human T cell subsets. Trimming took 1 base from V and 0 from J, leaving 7 bases between them. CDR3 length equals 15 residues. After CD25, CD56 and CD294 bead selections, the flow-through was collected as Th1 cells. From mRNA, alpha and beta CDR3 regions were amplified using semiquantitative ARM-PCR. ARM-PCR used tagged nested gene-specific primers, then communal superprimers for exponential amplification. TCRdb re-analysed the multiplex PCR reads in MiXCR, keeping a single row per CDR3 protein. The repertoire holds 10,000 to 15,000 distinct CDR3 sequences, with approximately 67% as singletons.

The sequence was collected from a man aged 35 to 55 in good health. What was sequenced was CD4+ Th1 cells sorted from blood. The rearrangement uses TRBV12-3 or TRBV12-4 and TRBJ2-1; no reliable D call. CDR3 DNA: TGTGCCAGCAGTTTAGGCCTTAGCTCCTACAATGAGCAGTTCTTC. Translated, it gives CASSLGLSSYNEQFF.